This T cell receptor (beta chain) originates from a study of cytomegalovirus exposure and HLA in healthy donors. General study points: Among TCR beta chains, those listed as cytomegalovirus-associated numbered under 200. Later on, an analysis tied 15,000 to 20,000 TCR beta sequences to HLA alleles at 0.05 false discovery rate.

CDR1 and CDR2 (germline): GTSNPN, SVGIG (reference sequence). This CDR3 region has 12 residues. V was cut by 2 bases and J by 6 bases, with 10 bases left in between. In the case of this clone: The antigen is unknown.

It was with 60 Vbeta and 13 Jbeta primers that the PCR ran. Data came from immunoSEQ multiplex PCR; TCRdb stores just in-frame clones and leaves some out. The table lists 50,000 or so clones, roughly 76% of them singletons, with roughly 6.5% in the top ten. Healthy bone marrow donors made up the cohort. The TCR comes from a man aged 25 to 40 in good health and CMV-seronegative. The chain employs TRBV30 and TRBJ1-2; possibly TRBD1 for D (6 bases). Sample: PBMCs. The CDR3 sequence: CAWSLGGHGYTF. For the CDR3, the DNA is TGTGCCTGGAGTCTGGGGGGGCATGGCTACACCTTC.